The 10 T cell receptor beta chains below were found in one sample sequenced in a study of shared clonotypes between healthy human individuals. Clones were sequenced by immunoSEQ multiplex PCR, and TCRdb holds only the in-frame ones, with some missing. The sample carries 300,000 to 400,000 clones, over 65% recorded once. The sample consisted of memory CD4+ T cells sorted from blood. Subset meaning: CD45RA-negative fraction. The receptors come from a man aged 25 to 40 in good health.

The gene calls are TRBV7-9 and TRBJ2-1; 8 nucleotides align to TRBD2. The junction had 8 bases not matched to a gene; V was cut back by 4 bases and J by 9 bases. The CDR3 totals 14 residues. Germline V gene data show CDR1 as SEHNR and CDR2 as FQNEAQ (reference sequence). The CDR3 region has the DNA TGTGCCAGCAGCTGGAGCGGGAGTTTGGGTGAGCAGTTCTTC. It is translated as CASSWSGSLGEQFF.

This chain uses TRBV5-4 with TRBJ2-3; no clear D. This CDR3 has 14 residues. Germline assignment: CDR1 SGHNT and CDR2 YYREEE (reference sequence). V lost 2 bases and J 5 bases, leaving 12 bases between the germline ends. The CDR3, as DNA: TGTGCCAGCAGCTTAGTGGGTTTAGAAGATACGCAGTATTTT. Translating it yields CASSLVGLEDTQYF.

The V and J genes are TRBV28 and TRBJ2-3, with D unresolved. The CDR3 totals 15 residues. V was pared by 3 bases and J by 2 bases, with 12 bases between. CDR1 and CDR2 (germline): MDHEN, SYDVKM. CDR3 amino acids: CASSLAAVSTDTQYF. The CDR3 nucleotides read TGTGCCAGCAGTTTGGCAGCCGTTTCCACAGATACGCAGTATTTT.

There are many counts of this clone. CDR3: CASSESGTHGGYTF. The DNA for the CDR3 is TGCGCCAGCAGTGAGTCCGGAACCCATGGGGGCTACACCTTC. V and J are TRBV10-2 and TRBJ1-2; D unclear. The CDR3 has 14 residues. Germline CDR1 is WSHSY and CDR2 is SAAADI. Trimming stripped 0 bases from V and 8 bases from J, with 13 bases between.

In its sample, this clone was seen once. The rearrangement links TRBV6-6 to TRBJ2-5; D not resolved. With 2 bases removed from V and 7 bases from J, the gap between germline ends came to 5 bases. Germline V gene data show CDR1 as MNHNY and CDR2 as SVGAGI (reference sequence). The CDR3 length is 11 residues. CDR3 amino acids: CASSYVGTQYF. In DNA, the CDR3 is TGTGCCAGCAGTTACGTCGGGACCCAGTACTTC.

This clone occurred a few times. This chain uses TRBV5-1 with TRBJ2-3, with 10 bases that match TRBD2. V lost 4 bases and J lost 5; bases outside the gene matches: 4. This CDR3 is 14 amino acids long. The germline CDR1 and CDR2 sequences are SGHRS and YFSETQ. The DNA for the CDR3 is TGCGCCAGCAGCGTGGGGACTAGCGAAGATACGCAGTATTTT. This translates into CASSVGTSEDTQYF.

Only a few counts were recorded for this clone. The CDR3 loop reads CASSFPRVDQPQHF. The CDR3 DNA is TGTGCCAGCAGTTTTCCCCGTGTCGATCAGCCCCAGCATTTT. The chain carries TRBV28 and TRBJ1-5; no clear D gene. This CDR3 has 14 amino acids. V lost 3 bases to trimming and J lost 5 bases, with 11 bases between them. Germline lookup yields CDR1 MDHEN and CDR2 SYDVKM.

This rearrangement joins TRBV4-3 to TRBJ2-3; D uncertain. Trimming removed 0 bases from V and 0 bases from J, with 10 bases in between. The V gene's germline CDR1 is LGHNA and CDR2 YSLEER. CDR3 size: 16 residues. The DNA of the CDR3 is TGCGCCAGCAGCCAAGACCCAGCTCCTAGCACAGATACGCAGTATTTT. This codes for CASSQDPAPSTDTQYF.

The chain combines TRBV10-2 with TRBJ1-2, with D perhaps matching TRBD1 (5 bases). This CDR3 has 14 residues. Trimming took 6 bases from V and 2 from J, leaving 13 bases between them. Germline CDR1 and CDR2: WSHSY and SAAADI. In nucleotides, the CDR3 is TGCGCCAGCAGCGGGACTGGGGGAAACTATGGCTACACCTTC. As protein: CASSGTGGNYGYTF.

As concerns this clone: With a much larger clone just one base away, this may be a read error. The chain has TRBV5-1 and TRBJ2-6; D possibly corresponds to TRBD2 (6 bases). CDR1 and CDR2 from the germline V gene are SGHRS and YFSETQ. Trimming pared 3 bases from V and 2 bases from J, leaving 30 bases between. The CDR3 is made up of 22 amino acids. The CDR3, as DNA: TGCGCCAGCAGCTCCCCTCGAATACACGGCGGGGCAAAGACGACTGGGGCCAACGTCCTGACTTTC. Amino acid sequence: CASSSPRIHGGAKTTGANVLTF.